This T cell receptor (beta chain) came from a study of blood T cell repertoires in COVID-19. In the study overall: COVID-19 samples, acute and convalescent, were from the United States, Italy and Spain. The analysed material was cDNA or gDNA that came from T cells, B-cell-depleted T cells, or PBMCs.

Seattle-derived patients entered the study during active infection and were followed longitudinally. The germline V gene encodes CDR1 SGHVS and CDR2 FNYEAQ. Trimming at V came to 5 bases and at J to 6 bases, leaving 19 bases not matched to a gene. The CDR3 runs to 17 residues. Authors' data handling: Counts of nucleated cells, estimated from reference gene primer amplification, were obtained. TCRdb keeps only in-frame clones here, not all; method: immunoSEQ multiplex PCR. V and J calls plus clone size are reproduced from that table; the DNA served to infer D and trimming. The profile shows 330,000 or so clones, around 90% of them singletons.

The receptor was isolated from a woman aged 60-75 years with COVID-19, enrolled during active disease. Sequencing was performed on peripheral blood. This sequence joins TRBV7-6 and TRBJ2-7; 7 bases match TRBD2. CDR3 coding DNA: TGTGCCAGCAGCCAAGGTGGGGGAAAGCGGGGTGGAGCCGAGCAGTACTTC. Protein product: CASSQGGGKRGGAEQYF.